One sample yielded the 28 T cell receptor beta chains listed below, sequenced in a study of regulatory T cells in long-lasting Graves disease. Stated time point: persistent/refractory GD, antithyroid drugs over 5 years with positive TRAb. RNA isolated from PBMCs was used to make the TCR library. Through Arm-PCR of CDR3 regions and iRepertoire HTBI primers, TCR beta libraries were built. Each CDR3 protein is one row after TCRdb ran MiXCR on the multiplex PCR reads. The sample has 650,000 to 700,000 distinct CDR3 sequences, roughly 30% seen once. The sequenced sample was peripheral blood mononuclear cells (PBMCs), obtained when the disease was refractory, from a patient treated with antithyroid drugs. Receptors were obtained from a female donor with Graves disease.

This CDR3 is CASSVARAVTGELFF. CDR3 in DNA: TGTGCCAGCAGCGTAGCTAGGGCAGTCACCGGGGAGCTGTTTTTT. The V gene is TRBV9, the J gene TRBJ2-2, with unresolved D. V was cut by 0 bases and J by 4 bases, with 10 bases left in between. CDR1 and CDR2 from the germline V gene are SGDLS and YYNGEE. There are 15 residues in the CDR3.

This clonotype was found a few times. The chain is built from TRBV3-1 and TRBJ1-1; 7 positions agree with TRBD1. The CDR3 extends over 14 amino acids. V shed 4 bases, J shed 6 bases, and the junction held 8 bases outside the gene matches. From germline, CDR1 is LGHDT and CDR2 YNNKEL (reference sequence). CDR3 in amino acids: CASSPRQGRAEAFF. The CDR3 bases are TGTGCCAGCAGCCCACGACAGGGTCGGGCTGAAGCTTTCTTT.

This clonotype was observed a handful of times. This chain links TRBV6-2 or TRBV6-3 with TRBJ2-7, with D unresolved. The CDR3 is 13 amino acids. In germline, CDR1 is MNHEY, CDR2 SVGEGT. Trimming stripped 5 bases from V and 6 bases from J, with 14 bases between. The CDR3 here is CASSEAYETEQYF. The CDR3, as DNA: TGTGCCAGCAGTGAAGCGTACGAAACCGAGCAGTACTTC.

This chain connects TRBV12-3 or TRBV12-4 to TRBJ2-7, with 11 nucleotides matching TRBD2. The J segment lost 7 bases and the V segment lost 3 bases, leaving 5 bases of the junction unmatched. The CDR3 length is 14 residues. The CDR3 DNA follows: TGTGCCAGCAGTTTTAGCGGGAGGGCCCGGGAGCAGTACTTC. This codes for CASSFSGRAREQYF.

This sequence joins TRBV7-2 and TRBJ1-2; D remains ambiguous. The germline V and J ends were trimmed by 4 bases and 0 bases, with 12 bases remaining between them. Germline V gene data show CDR1 as SGHTA and CDR2 as FQGNSA. The CDR3 length is 15 residues. Written as DNA, the CDR3 is TGTGCCAGCAGCTCCCGGACGGAAGCTAACTATGGCTACACCTTC. Translation gives CASSSRTEANYGYTF.

This sequence joins TRBV19 and TRBJ2-2; D gene unclear. The CDR3 loop spans 14 amino acids. Germline V CDR1 and CDR2: LNHDA, SQIVND (reference sequence). V lost 9 bases and J lost 4, with 15 bases in between. DNA for the CDR3: TGTGCCAGCCGGCCGTGGGTTAGCACCGGGGAGCTGTTTTTT. Translating gives CASRPWVSTGELFF.

The chain uses TRBV20-1 and TRBJ2-5; 10 bases fit TRBD1. Germline CDR1 DFQATT, CDR2 SNEGSKA (reference sequence). V lost 2 bases to trimming and J lost 5 bases; unmatched junction nucleotides: 8. This CDR3 contains 15 residues. The CDR3 here is CSARSTTGGWETQYF. The CDR3 DNA reads TGCAGTGCTAGATCAACGACAGGGGGCTGGGAGACCCAGTACTTC.

This rearrangement joins TRBV27 to TRBJ1-1; a possible D gene is TRBD1 (5 bases). V was trimmed by 0 bases and J by 7 bases, leaving 9 bases between them. Germline CDR1 and CDR2: MNHEY and SMNVEV (reference sequence). This CDR3 region has 13 residues. CDR3: CASSLSLGGEAFF. CDR3 DNA: TGTGCCAGCAGTTTATCCCTCGGGGGTGAAGCTTTCTTT.

The rearrangement joins TRBV7-6 to TRBJ1-1; D uncertain. This CDR3 has 14 amino acids. Germline V gives CDR1 SGHVS, CDR2 FNYEAQ. V dropped 4 bases and J dropped 4 bases, with 13 bases sitting between them. The CDR3 region is CASSYPGTITEAFF. The DNA of the CDR3 is TGTGCCAGCAGCTACCCAGGAACGATCACTGAAGCTTTCTTT.

This clonotype was seen at least ten times. V and J are TRBV11-2 and TRBJ2-7, with D hard to call. CDR1 SGHAT and CDR2 FQNNGV come from the germline V gene. The CDR3 consists of 14 residues. The V end was cut by 1 base, the J end by 2 bases, with 9 bases between. The CDR3 DNA reads as TGTGCCAGCAGCTTAGGGGGTTGGGCCTACGAGCAGTACTTC. Protein product: CASSLGGWAYEQYF.

This clonotype occurred many times. The rearrangement uses TRBV2 and TRBJ1-1; D is uncertain. Trimming stripped 6 bases from V and 1 base from J, with 12 bases between. This CDR3 is built from 14 residues. The germline V gene encodes CDR1 SNHLY and CDR2 FYNNEI. The CDR3 DNA is TGTGCCAGCAGCGCACCCGGGAAGAACACTGAAGCTTTCTTT. Protein product: CASSAPGKNTEAFF.

This clonotype was detected only once. One end of the junction does not line up with germline, which may come from a read error. V gene TRBV6-5 combines with J gene TRBJ1-6; a possible D gene is TRBD1 (5 bases). CDR3 length: 15 residues. Germline CDR1 reads MNHEY; CDR2 reads SVGAGI. In DNA form, the CDR3 reads TGTGCCAGCAGTTACAGGCCAGGGTCCAATTCACCCCCCCACTTT. This translates into CASSYRPGSNSPPHF.

The chain is built from TRBV10-1 and TRBJ2-4; D might be TRBD2 (5 bases). This CDR3 has 15 amino acids. V was pared by 0 bases and J by 4 bases, with 10 bases between. Germline V gene sequence: CDR1 WNHNN, CDR2 SYGVQD (reference sequence). The CDR3 here is CASSESTTGKNIQYF. The CDR3 nucleotides are TGCGCCAGCAGTGAGTCGACGACGGGAAAAAACATTCAGTACTTC.

The rearrangement joins TRBV18 to TRBJ1-5; 7 bases line up with TRBD1. The CDR3 totals 15 residues. In germline, CDR1 is KGHSH, CDR2 LQKENI. The junction had 3 bases not matched to a gene; V was cut back by 1 base and J by 3 bases. The CDR3 here is CASSPQGADNQPQHF. The CDR3 DNA is TGTGCCAGCTCACCACAGGGGGCGGACAATCAGCCCCAGCATTTT.

In its sample, this clonotype was seen once. The chain couples TRBV29-1 to TRBJ2-2; no clear D gene. V lost 5 bases and J 8 bases, leaving 6 bases between the germline ends. CDR3 length equals 10 residues. The V gene's germline CDR1 is SQVTM and CDR2 ANQGSEA. The CDR3 sequence: CSVRVGELFF. The CDR3 DNA reads TGCAGCGTTCGGGTGGGGGAGCTGTTTTTT.

Regarding this clonotype: A much larger clone differs from this one at a single base, so this may be a read error. The rearrangement links TRBV9 to TRBJ1-1; tentative D call: TRBD1 (5 bases). Germline V gene lookup returns CDR1 SGDLS and CDR2 YYNGEE. Trimming took 3 bases from V and 5 from J, leaving 17 bases between them. CDR3 length: 15 amino acids. CDR3 amino acids: CASSELPGVRTEAFF. CDR3 sequence (DNA): TGTGCCAGCAGCGAGTTACCGGGGGTGAGAACTGAAGCTTTCTTT.

This clonotype was counted a few times. The V and J genes are TRBV29-1 and TRBJ2-7; 14 bases fit TRBD2. Trimming removed 1 base from V and 4 bases from J; junction bases left unmatched: 3. The CDR3 is made up of 15 amino acids. Germline CDR1 reads SQVTM; CDR2 reads ANQGSEA. The chain's CDR3 is CSVEGTSGRRYEQYF. CDR3 bases: TGCAGCGTTGAAGGGACTAGCGGGAGGAGGTACGAGCAGTACTTC.

The genes are TRBV7-3 and TRBJ1-1; possible D gene TRBD1, 5 bases. CDR1 and CDR2 from the germline V gene are SGHTA and FQGTGA. Trimming removed 6 bases from V and 6 bases from J, with 17 bases in between. The CDR3 extends over 14 amino acids. CDR3 region: CASSLHMGLAEAFF. The CDR3 region has the DNA TGTGCCAGCAGTTTGCATATGGGGCTGGCTGAAGCTTTCTTT. Based on the CDR3 plus reference TRBV7-3 and TRBJ1-1, the full variable domain is GAGVSQTPSNKVTEKGKYVELRCDPISGHTALYWYRQSLGQGPEFLIYFQGTGAADDSGLPNDRFFAVRPEGSVSTLKIQRTERGDSAVYLCASSLHMGLAEAFFGQGTRLTVV.

This clonotype was found many times. This chain links TRBV28 with TRBJ1-1; 7 nucleotides agree with TRBD1. This CDR3 spans 15 amino acids. CDR1 and CDR2 (germline): MDHEN, SYDVKM. Germline trimming cut 6 bases from V and 0 bases from J; bases unmatched to any gene: 7. The CDR3 loop reads CASSRPQGLNTEAFF. The CDR3 bases are TGTGCCAGCAGCCGCCCACAGGGGTTGAACACTGAAGCTTTCTTT.

Only a few counts were recorded for this clonotype. The chain employs TRBV14 and TRBJ2-5; no reliable D call. Germline V CDR1 and CDR2: SGHDN, FVKESK. Trimming stripped 3 bases from V and 1 base from J, with 15 bases between. This CDR3 has 16 residues. The CDR3 spells CASSHRLQIRQETQYF. CDR3 in DNA: TGTGCCAGCAGCCACAGGCTACAGATTCGCCAAGAGACCCAGTACTTC. Combining the CDR3 with reference TRBV14 and TRBJ2-5 gives the whole variable domain EAGVTQFPSHSVIEKGQTVTLRCDPISGHDNLYWYRRVMGKEIKFLLHFVKESKQDESGMPNNRFLAERTGGTYSTLKVQPAELEDSGVYFCASSHRLQIRQETQYFGPGTRLLVL.

This CDR3 reads CATSSRDTLLKGPQHF. The CDR3 DNA reads TGTGCCACCAGCTCGCGGGACACCCTTCTTAAGGGGCCCCAGCATTTT. The chain employs TRBV15 and TRBJ1-5; a weak D match, TRBD1 (6 bases). V lost 5 bases to trimming and J lost 9 bases, with 23 bases between them. The germline gives CDR1 LNHNV, CDR2 YYDKDF (reference sequence). This CDR3 comprises 16 residues.

This clonotype was seen a few times. This chain joins TRBV18 and TRBJ1-5; D may be TRBD1 (6 bases). This CDR3 contains 15 residues. Per germline, CDR1 KGHSH and CDR2 LQKENI. V was pared by 5 bases and J by 3 bases, with 14 bases between. The CDR3 nucleotides read TGTGCCAGCTCATCGACGAGGGGGGACAATCAGCCCCAGCATTTT. Protein sequence: CASSSTRGDNQPQHF.

The chain recombines TRBV19 with TRBJ1-2, with unresolved D. V lost 3 bases and J 8 bases, leaving 13 bases between the germline ends. The germline gives CDR1 LNHDA, CDR2 SQIVND (reference sequence). The CDR3 is made up of 13 amino acids. The CDR3 coding sequence is TGTGCCAGTAGTATGATCCCGTTACAAGGCTACACCTTC. Translating gives CASSMIPLQGYTF.

In its sample, this clonotype was seen many times. The V and J genes are TRBV2 and TRBJ2-2, with D unresolved. The CDR3 runs 14 residues. Germline lookup yields CDR1 SNHLY and CDR2 FYNNEI. Trimming removed 5 bases from V and 4 bases from J, with 11 bases in between. CDR3 region: CASSPTLGTGELFF. The CDR3, as DNA: TGTGCCAGCAGTCCCACCCTGGGCACCGGGGAGCTGTTTTTT.

This clonotype was found many times. V is TRBV6-2 or TRBV6-3 and J is TRBJ1-6, with 11 bases fitting TRBD1. J was trimmed by 8 bases and V by 5 bases; bases with no gene match: 8. Germline V CDR1 and CDR2: MNHEY, SVGEGT. The CDR3 has 16 amino acids. The CDR3 here is CASSDTPGQGDSPLHF. CDR3 nucleotide sequence: TGTGCCAGCAGTGACACACCGGGACAGGGGGATTCACCCCTCCACTTT.

Comment on this clonotype: A read error may explain this, as a much larger clone is one base away. The chain combines TRBV6-1 with TRBJ2-7; 7 bases agree with TRBD1. CDR1 is MNHNS and CDR2 is SASEGT in the germline V gene. CDR3 length: 14 amino acids. CDR3 region: CASSPTGIMYERYF. The CDR3 nucleotides are TGTGCCAGCAGTCCGACAGGGATAATGTACGAGCGGTACTTC.

This clonotype was seen ten or more times. The chain carries TRBV2 and TRBJ1-2; D gene uncertain. Trimming pared 2 bases from V and 2 bases from J, leaving 6 bases between. Germline V CDR1 and CDR2: SNHLY, FYNNEI. The CDR3 spans 13 residues. DNA of the CDR3: TGTGCCAGCAGTGAATTACAGAACTATGGCTACACCTTC. Translated, it gives CASSELQNYGYTF.

This clonotype was observed a few times. The chain recombines TRBV5-1 with TRBJ1-1, with D perhaps TRBD1 (5 bases). Trimming left V 0 bases short and J 1 base short, with 10 bases between. The germline V gene has CDR1 SGHRS and CDR2 YFSETQ. This CDR3 region has 15 residues. The CDR3 here is CASSLDRFSNTEAFF. DNA of the CDR3: TGCGCCAGCAGCTTGGACAGGTTCTCGAACACTGAAGCTTTCTTT.